One sample yielded the 29 T cell receptor beta chains listed below, sequenced in a study of blood T cell repertoires in COVID-19. The assay was immunoSEQ multiplex PCR, and TCRdb's table has in-frame clones only and misses some. The sample lists about 43,000 clones, approximately 88% occurring once. The specimen was peripheral blood. These receptors were taken from a man between 60 and 70 years old with active COVID-19.

The genes are TRBV4-1 and TRBJ2-5; weak D call: TRBD1 (6 bases). V lost 4 bases to trimming and J lost 5 bases, with 17 bases between them. The CDR3 totals 15 residues. Per germline, CDR1 MGHRA and CDR2 YSYEKL. The CDR3 spells CASSPAPQGRETQYF. Here the CDR3 DNA reads TGCGCCAGCAGCCCAGCTCCACAGGGACGGGAGACCCAGTACTTC.

The rearrangement uses TRBV11-2 and TRBJ2-5; the D gene is possibly TRBD2 (5 bases). Trimming left V 6 bases short and J 5 bases short, with 19 bases between. CDR1 SGHAT and CDR2 FQNNGV come from the germline V gene. The CDR3 length is 15 residues. For the CDR3, the DNA is TGTGCCAGCAGTTACGAAGGGTATAGGGAGGAGACCCAGTACTTC. It codes for CASSYEGYREETQYF.

The chain uses TRBV7-2 and TRBJ2-7; TRBD2 matches 9 bases. J was trimmed by 4 bases and V by 3 bases; bases with no gene match: 4. The CDR3 contains 14 residues. Germline V CDR1 and CDR2: SGHTA, FQGNSA. CDR3 in DNA: TGTGCCAGCAGCTTTAGCGGGGGCCAGTACGAGCAGTACTTC. Amino acid sequence: CASSFSGGQYEQYF.

The CDR3 here is CASSVVGRQGMGETQYF. In DNA form, the CDR3 reads TGTGCCAGCAGCGTAGTGGGAAGACAGGGGATGGGAGAGACCCAGTACTTC. The genes are TRBV9 and TRBJ2-5; 8 nucleotides agree with TRBD1. V lost 0 bases, J lost 4 bases, and 11 bases stayed unmatched. Germline lookup yields CDR1 SGDLS and CDR2 YYNGEE. The CDR3 runs 17 residues. The variable domain in full, with the rest retrieved from reference TRBV9 and TRBJ2-5, is DSGVTQTPKHLITATGQRVTLRCSPRSGDLSVYWYQQSLDQGLQFLIQYYNGEERAKGNILERFSAQQFPDLHSELNLSSLELGDSALYFCASSVVGRQGMGETQYFGPGTRLLVL.

The chain links TRBV2 to TRBJ2-1; maybe TRBD1 (6 bases). CDR3 size: 17 residues. V gave up 0 bases and J gave up 3 bases, with 15 bases separating them. Germline lookup yields CDR1 SNHLY and CDR2 FYNNEI. The CDR3 here is CASSEADRPRGYNEQFF. In DNA, the CDR3 is TGTGCCAGCAGTGAAGCAGACAGGCCACGAGGCTACAATGAGCAGTTCTTC.

This clone was counted a single time. The gene calls are TRBV28 and TRBJ1-1; D not certain. The CDR3 runs to 14 residues. Germline lookup yields CDR1 MDHEN and CDR2 SYDVKM. V lost 5 bases, J lost 2 bases, and 12 bases lay in between. This CDR3 is CASSQLLTNTEAFF. The CDR3 region has the DNA TGTGCCAGCAGTCAACTCCTTACTAACACTGAAGCTTTCTTT. Looking up the rest from reference TRBV28 and TRBJ1-1 gives the full variable domain: DVKVTQSSRYLVKRTGEKVFLECVQDMDHENMFWYRQDPGLGLRLIYFSYDVKMKEKGDIPEGYSVSREKKERFSLILESASTNQTSMYLCASSQLLTNTEAFFGQGTRLTVV.

The chain recombines TRBV7-2 with TRBJ1-6; no clear D. The CDR3 runs to 18 residues. From germline, CDR1 is SGHTA and CDR2 FQGNSA. V was clipped by 2 bases and J by 0 bases, with 14 bases between them. The CDR3 loop reads CASSLSPPSSSYNSPLHF. The CDR3 bases are TGTGCCAGCAGCTTAAGTCCTCCCTCGAGCTCCTATAATTCACCCCTCCACTTT.

V and J are TRBV7-2 and TRBJ2-1; the match to TRBD1 covers 11 bases. The CDR3 has 14 residues. The V gene's germline CDR1 is SGHTA and CDR2 FQGNSA. With 4 bases clipped from V and 15 bases from J, the junction kept 11 bases outside the gene matches. The CDR3 spells CASSSESRDRGVFF. DNA of the CDR3: TGTGCCAGCAGCTCCGAGTCCCGGGACAGGGGGGTGTTCTTC.

The chain couples TRBV5-5 to TRBJ1-5; TRBD1 aligns across 7 bases. The CDR3 runs to 14 residues. J lost 6 bases, V lost 3 bases, and 6 bases had no gene match. Germline V gene sequence: CDR1 SGHKS, CDR2 YYEKEE (reference sequence). The CDR3 region has the DNA TGTGCCAGCAGCTCAACAGGGGTGGGTCAGCCCCAGCATTTT. Amino acids: CASSSTGVGQPQHF.

V and J are TRBV10-1 and TRBJ2-1, with TRBD2 matching 9 bases. Germline V gene data show CDR1 as WNHNN and CDR2 as SYGVQD (reference sequence). The CDR3 has 14 amino acids. V gave up 0 bases and J gave up 10 bases; unmatched junction bases: 4. CDR3 in amino acids: CASSESPSGTEQFF. Written as DNA, the CDR3 is TGCGCCAGCAGTGAGTCGCCTAGCGGGACAGAGCAGTTCTTC.

The chain has TRBV11-3 and TRBJ1-3; 8 bases match TRBD1. This CDR3 comprises 13 residues. Looked up from germline, CDR1 is SGHNT and CDR2 is YENEEA. V shed 4 bases, J shed 8 bases, and the junction held 4 bases outside the gene matches. The CDR3 DNA reads TGTGCCAGCAGCTGGACAGGGTCGGACACCATATATTTT. It codes for CASSWTGSDTIYF.

This sequence joins TRBV6-5 and TRBJ1-1, with a tentative D call TRBD1 (5 bases). This CDR3 is 13 amino acids long. V lost 4 bases and J lost 3, with 9 bases in between. Germline V CDR1 and CDR2: MNHEY, SVGAGI. The CDR3 protein is CASSSQGDTEAFF. CDR3 coding DNA: TGTGCCAGCAGTTCGCAGGGTGACACTGAAGCTTTCTTT.

The rearrangement joins TRBV5-1 to TRBJ2-7; TRBD1 is a possible D gene (6 bases). There are 15 residues in the CDR3. CDR1 SGHRS and CDR2 YFSETQ come from the germline V gene. The V end was cut by 5 bases, the J end by 0 bases, with 15 bases between. CDR3 nucleotides: TGCGCCAGCAGGCCCGGGACAACACTCTCCTACGAGCAGTACTTC. This encodes CASRPGTTLSYEQYF.

The rearrangement uses TRBV19 and TRBJ2-7, with TRBD2 as a possible D gene (6 bases). The CDR3 sequence is 13 residues long. The ends were cut back, 6 bases at V and 6 bases at J, with 15 bases in the middle. Germline V gene sequence: CDR1 LNHDA, CDR2 SQIVND (reference sequence). Here the CDR3 DNA reads TGTGCCAGTAGAGTTGGGTCCGGGGGCGAGCAGTACTTC. Its protein is CASRVGSGGEQYF.

The rearrangement links TRBV19 to TRBJ2-7; 7 positions agree with TRBD2. Per germline, CDR1 LNHDA and CDR2 SQIVND (reference sequence). CDR3 length: 16 residues. The V gene end was trimmed by 3 bases and the J gene end by 0 bases; junction bases not matched to a gene: 8. CDR3 protein: CASSISGGRSSYEQYF. The CDR3 region has the DNA TGTGCCAGTAGTATTTCGGGCGGGAGAAGCTCCTACGAGCAGTACTTC.

The chain carries TRBV28 and TRBJ1-3, with 7 bases identical to TRBD1. The ends lost 6 bases at V and 0 bases at J; junction bases unmatched: 11. This CDR3 contains 17 residues. The germline CDR1 and CDR2 sequences are MDHEN and SYDVKM. The CDR3 spells CASSSGTAEDSGNTIYF. For the CDR3, the DNA is TGTGCCAGCAGCTCCGGGACAGCCGAGGACTCTGGAAACACCATATATTTT.

V usage is TRBV2 and J usage is TRBJ2-7; no clear D. This CDR3 contains 15 residues. V lost 4 bases to trimming and J lost 2 bases, with 15 bases between them. Looked up from germline, CDR1 is SNHLY and CDR2 is FYNNEI. The CDR3 sequence: CASSAVDWQTYEQYF. DNA of the CDR3: TGTGCCAGCAGTGCCGTAGACTGGCAAACCTACGAGCAGTACTTC.

The chain couples TRBV3-1 (or the pseudogene TRBV3-2) to TRBJ2-7; 11 nucleotides agree with TRBD1. Trimming removed 5 bases from V and 6 bases from J; junction bases left unmatched: 6. Germline assignment: CDR1 LGHDT and CDR2 YNNKEL (reference sequence). There are 14 residues in the CDR3. The CDR3 here is CASSKDRGRGEQYF. The CDR3 DNA reads TGTGCCAGCAGCAAGGACAGGGGGCGCGGCGAGCAGTACTTC.

The chain carries TRBV5-1 and TRBJ2-3, with 9 nucleotides matching TRBD2. Germline V gene sequence: CDR1 SGHRS, CDR2 YFSETQ. The CDR3 runs 17 residues. Losses at the gene ends were 4 bases for V and 0 bases for J; bases not matched to a gene: 9. The CDR3 is CASSMGLAGFSTDTQYF. The CDR3 bases are TGCGCCAGCAGCATGGGGCTAGCGGGATTTAGCACAGATACGCAGTATTTT.

The chain has TRBV3-1 (or the pseudogene TRBV3-2) and TRBJ2-3, with 12 bases matching TRBD2. The CDR3 has 16 residues. With V trimmed by 2 bases and J by 4 bases, 4 bases remained unmatched. Germline lookup yields CDR1 LGHDT and CDR2 YNNKEL (reference sequence). DNA for the CDR3: TGTGCCAGCAGCCAACCAGCTAGCGGGGGGGCAGATACGCAGTATTTT. Its protein product is CASSQPASGGADTQYF.

This rearrangement joins TRBV7-6 to TRBJ2-2, with D possibly matching TRBD2 (5 bases). V shed 6 bases and J shed 9 bases, with 11 bases lying between them. The germline V gene encodes CDR1 SGHVS and CDR2 FNYEAQ. The CDR3 is 12 residues long. CDR3 amino acids: CASSRSGRELFF. In DNA, the CDR3 is TGTGCCAGCAGTCGCAGCGGCCGGGAGCTGTTTTTT.

This clone was seen just once. V usage is TRBV6-4 and J usage is TRBJ1-1; D unclear. The ends were cut back, 8 bases at V and 5 bases at J, with 15 bases in the middle. Germline V gives CDR1 MRHNA, CDR2 SNTAGT. The CDR3 is made up of 13 amino acids. For the CDR3, the DNA is TGTGCCAGCCGGGAAGCCCAAGGAACTGAAGCTTTCTTT. It is translated as CASREAQGTEAFF.

The CDR3 coding sequence is TGTGCCAGCACCAGGGGCCAAGGGACTAATGAAAAACTGTTTTTT. Its translation: CASTRGQGTNEKLFF. The chain recombines TRBV6-5 with TRBJ1-4; tentatively, D is TRBD1 (6 bases). V lost 7 bases and J lost 2, with 14 bases in between. CDR3 length: 15 residues. Looked up from germline, CDR1 is MNHEY and CDR2 is SVGAGI.

This clone was counted a single time. The V gene is TRBV27, the J gene TRBJ1-2; D is unresolved. CDR1 and CDR2 (germline): MNHEY, SMNVEV (reference sequence). The CDR3 is 13 residues long. Trimming shortened V by 2 bases and J by 7 bases, and 11 bases separated the two germline ends. CDR3 sequence: CASSLRGMSGYTF. The CDR3 region has the DNA TGTGCCAGCAGTTTACGAGGAATGAGTGGCTACACCTTC.

In regard to this clone: Other DNA sequences in this sample translate to the same CDR3. The chain is built from TRBV19 and TRBJ2-2; D is unclear. Germline-derived CDR1 and CDR2 are LNHDA and SQIVND (reference sequence). V lost 3 bases and J lost 2, with 7 bases in between. The CDR3 sequence is 14 residues long. The CDR3 DNA reads TGTGCCAGTAGTATTACGAGTAACACCGGGGAGCTGTTTTTT. This sequence encodes CASSITSNTGELFF.

This clone was seen a handful of times. The chain recombines TRBV28 with TRBJ2-7; 10 bases are a match to TRBD2. The ends lost 5 bases at V and 2 bases at J; junction bases unmatched: 6. This CDR3 contains 15 residues. Germline V gene data show CDR1 as MDHEN and CDR2 as SYDVKM. The CDR3 nucleotides read TGTGCCAGCAGTCCCGGACTAGCGGAGGCCTACGAGCAGTACTTC. Its translation: CASSPGLAEAYEQYF.

This chain joins TRBV6-2 or TRBV6-3 and TRBJ1-1, with D perhaps TRBD1 (6 bases). Trimming took 6 bases from V and 2 from J, leaving 19 bases between them. The CDR3 extends over 16 amino acids. Germline CDR1 reads MNHEY; CDR2 reads SVGEGT. The CDR3, as DNA: TGTGCCAGCAGCGAACCGGGGGGGGGCCTAAACACTGAAGCTTTCTTT. It is translated as CASSEPGGGLNTEAFF.

This clone was seen only a few times. This chain uses TRBV5-1 with TRBJ2-2; D unresolved. This CDR3 has 13 amino acids. From germline, CDR1 is SGHRS and CDR2 YFSETQ. V shed 1 base and J shed 5 bases, with 6 bases lying between them. The DNA for the CDR3 is TGCGCCAGCAGCTTGTCAGTTACCGGGGAGCTGTTTTTT. This encodes CASSLSVTGELFF.

V usage is TRBV4-3 and J usage is TRBJ1-3, with TRBD1 as a possible D gene (6 bases). V lost 2 bases, J lost 4 bases, and 9 bases lay in between. The CDR3 length is 14 residues. Germline lookup yields CDR1 LGHNA and CDR2 YSLEER. CDR3 amino acids: CASSQLDRGNTIYF. The CDR3 DNA follows: TGCGCCAGCAGCCAATTAGACAGGGGAAACACCATATATTTT.